One sample yielded the 13 T cell receptor beta chains listed below, sequenced in a study of blood T cell repertoires in COVID-19. This table comes from immunoSEQ multiplex PCR, and its TCRdb copy is limited to in-frame clones, with some not included. Here the sample spans 60,000 to 65,000 clones, more than 75% being singletons. Input material: peripheral blood. The source of these receptors is a woman of 80 years or more with acute or convalescent COVID-19.

The chain combines TRBV6-4 with TRBJ1-1; D not certain. The length of the CDR3 is 13 residues. Germline assignment: CDR1 MRHNA and CDR2 SNTAGT. V was shortened by 2 bases and J by 0 bases, with 4 bases between the two germline ends. CDR3 DNA sequence: TGTGCCAGCAGTGACGAGGTGAACACTGAAGCTTTCTTT. Translating it yields CASSDEVNTEAFF.

The chain has TRBV6-6 and TRBJ2-7; TRBD2 aligns across 8 bases. V was pared by 6 bases and J by 0 bases, with 7 bases of the junction left unmatched. Germline values: CDR1 MNHNY, CDR2 SVGAGI (reference sequence). The CDR3 is 15 amino acids. The CDR3 sequence: CASRLAEGTSYEQYF. The CDR3 coding sequence is TGTGCCAGCAGACTAGCGGAGGGGACCTCCTACGAGCAGTACTTC.

This sequence joins TRBV3-1 (or the pseudogene TRBV3-2) and TRBJ2-7, with 10 nucleotides matching TRBD2. Germline V gives CDR1 LGHDT, CDR2 YNNKEL (reference sequence). V was clipped by 4 bases and J by 4 bases; unmatched bases: 7. This CDR3 contains 15 residues. The CDR3 reads CASSPRRAGGYEQYF. In nucleotides, the CDR3 is TGTGCCAGCAGCCCCCGTCGAGCGGGAGGGTACGAGCAGTACTTC.

The chain couples TRBV19 to TRBJ2-3; TRBD2 matches 8 bases. The CDR3 length is 15 residues. J was trimmed by 6 bases and V by 1 base; bases with no gene match: 6. Looked up from germline, CDR1 is LNHDA and CDR2 is SQIVND (reference sequence). The CDR3 is CASSIGNGRGDTQYF. The CDR3 DNA follows: TGTGCCAGTAGTATAGGGAACGGGAGGGGCGATACGCAGTATTTT.

CDR3 residues: CASSLTSGSGTQYF. The CDR3 DNA reads as TGCGCCAGCAGTCTGACTAGCGGGAGTGGTACGCAGTATTTT. The genes are TRBV10-2 and TRBJ2-3; 12 bases are shared with TRBD2. Looked up from germline, CDR1 is WSHSY and CDR2 is SAAADI. J gave up 8 bases and V 5 bases, and 5 bases lay outside the gene matches. This CDR3 contains 14 residues.

This sequence joins TRBV5-1 and TRBJ2-2; 7 positions match TRBD2. Per germline, CDR1 SGHRS and CDR2 YFSETQ. This CDR3 region has 16 residues. V shed 6 bases and J 0 bases; nucleotides not matched to a gene: 8. CDR3 sequence: CASTRSSGSNTGELFF. DNA of the CDR3: TGCGCCAGCACGAGGTCTAGCGGATCGAACACCGGGGAGCTGTTTTTT. The full variable domain, with the rest looked up from reference TRBV5-1 and TRBJ2-2, is KAGVTQTPRYLIKTRGQQVTLSCSPISGHRSVSWYQQTPGQGLQFLFEYFSETQRNKGNFPGRFSGRQFSNSRSEMNVSTLELGDSALYLCASTRSSGSNTGELFFGEGSRLTVL.

This chain links TRBV9 with TRBJ1-2; D not certain. The CDR3 length is 11 residues. V lost 0 bases and J 11 bases, leaving 8 bases between the germline ends. The germline V gene encodes CDR1 SGDLS and CDR2 YYNGEE. The CDR3 spells CASSVGLRYTF. The DNA of the CDR3 is TGTGCCAGCAGCGTAGGACTTAGGTACACCTTC.

This chain joins TRBV28 and TRBJ1-6, with a possible D match to TRBD1 (6 bases). V was cut by 2 bases and J by 7 bases, with 12 bases left in between. Per germline, CDR1 MDHEN and CDR2 SYDVKM. There are 15 residues in the CDR3. CDR3 amino acids: CASSLLLRGNSPLHF. CDR3 sequence (DNA): TGTGCCAGCAGTTTACTACTTAGGGGGAATTCACCCCTCCACTTT.

This clone was counted at least ten times. The chain couples TRBV5-5 to TRBJ2-1, with D maybe TRBD2 (5 bases). The CDR3 has 12 residues. CDR1 SGHKS and CDR2 YYEKEE come from the germline V gene (reference sequence). The V end lost 1 base, the J end lost 8 bases, and 7 bases lay between the germline ends. CDR3 sequence: CASSLSGDEQFF. For the CDR3, the DNA is TGTGCCAGCAGCTTGAGCGGAGATGAGCAGTTCTTC.

This chain connects TRBV7-2 to TRBJ1-5, with a weak D call TRBD1 (6 bases). The germline CDR1 and CDR2 sequences are SGHTA and FQGNSA. V was pared by 1 base and J by 0 bases, with 19 bases between. The CDR3 sequence is 19 residues long. CDR3: CASSLGLRQDPYSNQPQHF. DNA for the CDR3: TGTGCCAGCAGCTTAGGCTTACGACAGGACCCCTATAGCAATCAGCCCCAGCATTTT.

The CDR3 DNA reads as TGTGCCAGCAGCACAGGTACCTCTGGAAACACCATATATTTT. The encoded protein is CASSTGTSGNTIYF. J is TRBJ1-3 and V is TRBV2; possible D gene TRBD1, 5 bases. This CDR3 spans 14 amino acids. Germline CDR1 reads SNHLY; CDR2 reads FYNNEI. With 6 bases removed from V and 0 bases from J, the gap between germline ends came to 9 bases.

The table lists this clone with a count of one. The rearrangement joins TRBV19 to TRBJ1-1, with D tentatively TRBD1 (6 bases). The germline V gene encodes CDR1 LNHDA and CDR2 SQIVND (reference sequence). CDR3 length equals 15 residues. V was pared by 3 bases and J by 6 bases, with 17 bases between. CDR3 DNA sequence: TGTGCCAGTAGTATGTTAGCAGGGGTAGGGTCTGAAGCTTTCTTT. Protein: CASSMLAGVGSEAFF.

This clone showed up many times. V usage is TRBV18 and J usage is TRBJ1-6; TRBD1 matches at 8 bases. Germline CDR1 KGHSH, CDR2 LQKENI. J lost 8 bases, V lost 0 bases, and 3 bases had no gene match. The CDR3 runs to 15 residues. CDR3 loop: CASSPPNRGDSPLHF. The CDR3, as DNA: TGTGCCAGCTCACCACCTAACAGGGGGGATTCACCCCTCCACTTT.